The 21 T cell receptor beta chains listed next were all sequenced from one sample in a study of beta chain features in type 1 diabetes. The authors reverse transcribed all of the isolated RNA, so sequencing captured expressed TCRB transcripts. Assay: immunoSEQ multiplex PCR; the TCRdb copy retains only in-frame clones and omits some. Among nearly 250,000 clones listed, around 68% were seen once. The source material was naive CD4+ T cells from blood. The receptors were sampled from a man aged 25 to 40 in good health.

There are a few counts of this clone. The sample has other DNA sequences that encode this CDR3 too. The V and J genes are TRBV9 and TRBJ2-5; 7 bases are shared with TRBD2. Germline V gene data show CDR1 as SGDLS and CDR2 as YYNGEE. The V gene end was trimmed by 7 bases and the J gene end by 1 base; junction bases not matched to a gene: 4. The CDR3 extends over 13 amino acids. CDR3 bases: TGTGCCAGCGGGCGGGGGAGCCAAGAGACCCAGTACTTC. Its protein product is CASGRGSQETQYF.

This rearrangement joins TRBV5-1 to TRBJ1-6; 8 positions agree with TRBD1. CDR3 size: 15 residues. With 1 base clipped from V and 8 bases from J, the junction kept 5 bases outside the gene matches. Germline V gives CDR1 SGHRS, CDR2 YFSETQ. CDR3 nucleotides: TGCGCCAGCAGCTTGTGGACAGGGAAGGATTCACCCCTCCACTTT. It translates to CASSLWTGKDSPLHF. Together with reference TRBV5-1 and TRBJ1-6, the CDR3 gives the full variable domain: KAGVTQTPRYLIKTRGQQVTLSCSPISGHRSVSWYQQTPGQGLQFLFEYFSETQRNKGNFPGRFSGRQFSNSRSEMNVSTLELGDSALYLCASSLWTGKDSPLHFGNGTRLTVT.

The table lists this clone with a count of one. V is TRBV29-1 and J is TRBJ2-7; D gene uncertain. V dropped 4 bases and J dropped 3 bases, with 10 bases sitting between them. CDR1 is SQVTM, CDR2 ANQGSEA, per germline. The CDR3 loop spans 12 amino acids. This chain's CDR3 is CSVAEDGYEQYF. In DNA form, the CDR3 reads TGCAGCGTTGCCGAAGACGGCTACGAGCAGTACTTC.

The chain joins TRBV5-1 to TRBJ1-1; D is possibly TRBD1 (5 bases). The CDR3 is 15 amino acids. Germline V gene data show CDR1 as SGHRS and CDR2 as YFSETQ. Trimming removed 0 bases at V and 6 bases at J, with 15 bases between. The DNA for the CDR3 is TGCGCCAGCAGCTTGGCCGTGGGGCAGTTCGCTGAAGCTTTCTTT. This sequence encodes CASSLAVGQFAEAFF.

The sample holds a few counts of this clone. The chain is built from TRBV29-1 and TRBJ2-3; TRBD2 aligns across 8 bases. This CDR3 region has 14 residues. In germline, CDR1 is SQVTM, CDR2 ANQGSEA. J was trimmed by 2 bases and V by 5 bases; bases with no gene match: 6. The CDR3 nucleotides are TGCAGCGTTCCAGCGGGGGCCCTCACAGATACGCAGTATTTT. As protein: CSVPAGALTDTQYF.

The V call is TRBV7-9, the J call TRBJ1-1; no definite D call. The germline V gene has CDR1 SEHNR and CDR2 FQNEAQ (reference sequence). Trimming removed 3 bases at V and 11 bases at J, with 13 bases between. The CDR3 runs 12 residues. CDR3 residues: CASSFGGSGAFF. CDR3 bases: TGTGCCAGCAGCTTCGGCGGGTCCGGGGCTTTCTTT.

The chain links TRBV6-5 to TRBJ1-6; D is possibly TRBD1 (5 bases). The length of the CDR3 is 14 residues. Germline-derived CDR1 and CDR2 are MNHEY and SVGAGI. The V and J ends lost 5 bases and 7 bases respectively, with 12 bases between them. DNA for the CDR3: TGTGCCAGCAGTACAACCGGGGGGAATTCACCCCTCCACTTT. Translated: CASSTTGGNSPLHF.

The chain joins TRBV7-9 to TRBJ2-2, with D perhaps matching TRBD2 (6 bases). V lost 5 bases and J lost 0, with 10 bases in between. This CDR3 spans 15 amino acids. Per germline, CDR1 SEHNR and CDR2 FQNEAQ (reference sequence). The chain's CDR3 is CASSHGGANTGELFF. DNA of the CDR3: TGTGCCAGCAGCCACGGGGGAGCGAACACCGGGGAGCTGTTTTTT.

The V and J genes are TRBV14 and TRBJ2-7; no definite D call. This CDR3 spans 11 amino acids. From germline, CDR1 is SGHDN and CDR2 FVKESK. V lost 3 bases and J 5 bases, leaving 5 bases between the germline ends. In DNA form, the CDR3 reads TGTGCCAGCAGCCATGGGAACGAGCAGTACTTC. Residues: CASSHGNEQYF.

About this clone: The same CDR3 is also encoded by other DNA sequences in this sample. The chain recombines TRBV4-3 with TRBJ2-5, with D perhaps TRBD1 (5 bases). The V and J ends lost 0 bases and 4 bases respectively, with 6 bases between them. The CDR3 sequence is 13 residues long. Germline CDR1 and CDR2: LGHNA and YSLEER. CDR3 residues: CASSQDRGETQYF. DNA for the CDR3: TGCGCCAGCAGCCAAGATAGGGGAGAGACCCAGTACTTC.

The CDR3 DNA reads as TGTGCCTGGAGGCAAGGCCCCGGCCCCACTGAAGCTTTCTTT. It yields the protein CAWRQGPGPTEAFF. The rearrangement joins TRBV30 to TRBJ1-1; D gene uncertain. Germline V gene data show CDR1 as GTSNPN and CDR2 as SVGIG (reference sequence). The V end was cut by 3 bases, the J end by 4 bases, with 15 bases between. The CDR3 consists of 14 residues.

The rearrangement uses TRBV4-3 and TRBJ2-7; 9 positions match TRBD1. The germline V gene has CDR1 LGHNA and CDR2 YSLEER. This CDR3 is built from 16 residues. Trimming at V came to 0 bases and at J to 2 bases, leaving 5 bases not matched to a gene. CDR3 coding DNA: TGCGCCAGCAGCCAAGAATGGGACAGGGTCCCCTACGAGCAGTACTTC. Amino acids: CASSQEWDRVPYEQYF.

This clone was seen a few times. The genes are TRBV30 and TRBJ1-2, with D hard to call. This CDR3 spans 11 amino acids. CDR1 is GTSNPN, CDR2 SVGIG, per germline (reference sequence). Trimming removed 7 bases at V and 5 bases at J, with 11 bases between. CDR3 nucleotide sequence: TGTGCCTTCTGGGTGTGGTATGGCTACACCTTC. It yields the protein CAFWVWYGYTF.

V gene TRBV30 combines with J gene TRBJ2-3, with D possibly matching TRBD2 (6 bases). This CDR3 has 14 amino acids. V was shortened by 3 bases and J by 0 bases, with 10 bases between the two germline ends. Germline CDR1 is GTSNPN and CDR2 is SVGIG (reference sequence). The CDR3 reads CAWRRSGSTDTQYF. CDR3 nucleotide sequence: TGTGCCTGGAGACGGAGCGGGAGCACAGATACGCAGTATTTT.

V and J are TRBV29-1 and TRBJ2-7; the D gene is possibly TRBD1 (6 bases). The length of the CDR3 is 12 residues. Germline CDR1 and CDR2: SQVTM and ANQGSEA. Trimming removed 4 bases from V and 5 bases from J, with 12 bases in between. CDR3 in amino acids: CSVVRQGNEQYF. DNA of the CDR3: TGCAGCGTTGTTAGGCAGGGGAACGAGCAGTACTTC.

The chain employs TRBV30 and TRBJ1-1; D possibly corresponds to TRBD1 (6 bases). Germline-derived CDR1 and CDR2 are GTSNPN and SVGIG (reference sequence). The length of the CDR3 is 13 residues. Trimming removed 1 base at V and 4 bases at J, with 10 bases between. The CDR3: CAWSGGQSTEAFF. CDR3 nucleotides: TGTGCCTGGAGTGGAGGACAGTCCACTGAAGCTTTCTTT.

This clone was observed a few times. The junction differs from germline at one of its ends, possibly a read error. The J gene is TRBJ2-4, the V gene TRBV19; the D gene could be TRBD1 or TRBD2 (5 bases each). The CDR3 sequence is 11 residues long. Germline loops: CDR1 LNHDA, CDR2 SQIVND (reference sequence). This CDR3 is CASSEGTARHF. In nucleotides, the CDR3 is TGTGCCAGTAGTGAGGGGACGGCACGACACTTC.

Only one count was recorded for this clone. It is likely a read error, because the conserved phenylalanine at the end of the CDR3 is missing. The DNA is left out, because the CDR3 cannot be placed on it with certainty; the CDR3 is given as TCRdb lists it. The chain joins TRBV29-1 to TRBJ1-1. The germline gives CDR1 SQVTM, CDR2 ANQGSEA. The CDR3 is 8 residues long, ends included. CDR3 in amino acids: CSAGPWET.

The rearrangement uses TRBV15 and TRBJ2-7, with a possible D match to TRBD2 (6 bases). This CDR3 spans 14 amino acids. With 0 bases removed from V and 3 bases from J, the gap between germline ends came to 9 bases. Germline values: CDR1 LNHNV, CDR2 YYDKDF (reference sequence). The CDR3 DNA reads as TGTGCCACCAGCAGAGAACGGACTATCTACGAGCAGTACTTC. It yields the protein CATSRERTIYEQYF.

V gene TRBV10-3 combines with J gene TRBJ1-1, with TRBD1 as a possible D gene (6 bases). With 6 bases removed from V and 6 bases from J, the gap between germline ends came to 14 bases. Germline assignment: CDR1 ENHRY and CDR2 SYGVKD. The CDR3 sequence is 13 residues long. The CDR3 nucleotides are TGTGCCATCAGACCCAGGGGAGACGCTGAAGCTTTCTTT. Protein sequence: CAIRPRGDAEAFF.

The V call is TRBV4-1, the J call TRBJ1-4; TRBD1 aligns across 7 bases. Losses at the gene ends were 3 bases for V and 7 bases for J; bases not matched to a gene: 8. In germline, CDR1 is MGHRA, CDR2 YSYEKL. This CDR3 is built from 15 residues. In DNA form, the CDR3 reads TGCGCCAGCAGCCAGACAGGACAGGAGGGTGAAAAACTGTTTTTT. Translated, it gives CASSQTGQEGEKLFF.